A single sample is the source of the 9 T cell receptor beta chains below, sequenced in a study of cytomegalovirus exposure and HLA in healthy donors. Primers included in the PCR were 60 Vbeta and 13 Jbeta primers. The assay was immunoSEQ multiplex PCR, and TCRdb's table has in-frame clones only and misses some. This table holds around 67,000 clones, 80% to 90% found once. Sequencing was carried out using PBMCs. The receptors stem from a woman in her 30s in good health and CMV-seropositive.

Written as DNA, the CDR3 is TGCGCCAGCAGTGAGGGTGGAGGAAAACTGTTTTTT. The encoded protein is CASSEGGGKLFF. This chain connects TRBV10-1 to TRBJ1-4; no clear D. Germline V gives CDR1 WNHNN, CDR2 SYGVQD (reference sequence). Trimming removed 2 bases at V and 10 bases at J, with 8 bases between. The CDR3 covers 12 residues.

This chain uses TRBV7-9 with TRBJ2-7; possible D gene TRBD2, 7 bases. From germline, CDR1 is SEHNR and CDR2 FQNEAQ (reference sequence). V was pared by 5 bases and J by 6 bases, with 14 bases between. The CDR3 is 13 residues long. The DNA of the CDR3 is TGTGCCAGCAGCCTCGCGGGGGCGCGCGAGCAGTACTTC. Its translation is CASSLAGAREQYF.

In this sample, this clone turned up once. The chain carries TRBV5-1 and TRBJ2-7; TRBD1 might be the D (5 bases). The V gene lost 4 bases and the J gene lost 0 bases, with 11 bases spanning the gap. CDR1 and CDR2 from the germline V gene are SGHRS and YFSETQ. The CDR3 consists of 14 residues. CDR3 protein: CASSLTASSYEQYF. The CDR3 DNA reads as TGCGCCAGCAGCCTGACAGCCAGCTCCTACGAGCAGTACTTC.

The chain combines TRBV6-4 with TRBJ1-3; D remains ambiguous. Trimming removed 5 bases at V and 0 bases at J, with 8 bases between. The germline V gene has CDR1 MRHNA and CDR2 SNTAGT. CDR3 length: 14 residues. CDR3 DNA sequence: TGTGCCAGCAGTACCAGGTTCTCTGGAAACACCATATATTTT. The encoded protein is CASSTRFSGNTIYF.

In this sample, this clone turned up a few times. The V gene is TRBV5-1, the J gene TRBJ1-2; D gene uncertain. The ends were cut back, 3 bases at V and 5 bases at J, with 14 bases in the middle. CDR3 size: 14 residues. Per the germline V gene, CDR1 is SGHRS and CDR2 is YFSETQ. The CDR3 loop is CASSSGTRHYGYTF. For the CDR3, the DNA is TGCGCCAGCAGCTCCGGAACCAGGCATTATGGCTACACCTTC.

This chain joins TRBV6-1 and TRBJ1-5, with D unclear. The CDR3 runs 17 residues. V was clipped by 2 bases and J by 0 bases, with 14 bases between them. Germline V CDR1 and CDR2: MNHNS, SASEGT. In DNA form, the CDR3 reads TGTGCCAGCAGTGAAATTTTAGGAGTCTATAGCAATCAGCCCCAGCATTTT. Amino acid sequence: CASSEILGVYSNQPQHF.

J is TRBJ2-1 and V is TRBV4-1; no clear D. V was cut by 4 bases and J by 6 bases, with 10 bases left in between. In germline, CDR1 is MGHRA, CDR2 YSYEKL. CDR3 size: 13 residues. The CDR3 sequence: CASSLQVLNEQFF. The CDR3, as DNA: TGCGCCAGCAGCCTACAAGTCCTCAATGAGCAGTTCTTC.

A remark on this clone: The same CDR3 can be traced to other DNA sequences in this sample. CDR3 loop: CASSSGTGMAGELFF. DNA of the CDR3: TGTGCCAGCAGTTCCGGGACAGGGATGGCCGGGGAGCTGTTTTTT. The chain combines TRBV6-5 with TRBJ2-2, with 9 bases lining up with TRBD1. The CDR3 length is 15 residues. V gave up 4 bases and J gave up 6 bases; unmatched junction bases: 6. Germline assignment: CDR1 MNHEY and CDR2 SVGAGI.

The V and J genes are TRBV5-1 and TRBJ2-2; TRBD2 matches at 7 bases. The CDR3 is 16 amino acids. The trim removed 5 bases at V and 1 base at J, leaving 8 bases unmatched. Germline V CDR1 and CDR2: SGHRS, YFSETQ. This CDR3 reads CASSVLASGNTGELFF. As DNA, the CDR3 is TGCGCCAGCAGTGTCCTGGCTAGCGGGAACACCGGGGAGCTGTTTTTT.